This T cell receptor (beta chain) was captured in a study of CD8 T cells in ankylosing spondylitis. Study results and caveats: Several highly homologous variants formed a TCR beta motif that appeared characteristic of ankylosing spondylitis blood. Clones tied to disease were said to be significantly enriched in matched ankylosing spondylitis synovial fluid.

On this clonotype itself: Its target is unknown.

The CDR3 totals 12 residues. V was cut by 1 base and J by 4 bases, with 7 bases left in between. Germline CDR1 and CDR2: SQVTM and ANQGSEA. TCR beta libraries were made by quantitative 5'-RACE with molecular barcodes. TCRdb ran MiXCR on the 5' RACE reads and lists one entry per CDR3 protein. In the table there are approximately 350,000 distinct CDR3 sequences, approximately 15% of which are singletons. The clonotype originates from a male donor with ankylosing spondylitis or in good health (not recorded which). The chain employs TRBV29-1 and TRBJ1-2; D gene unclear. Source material: blood, either unsorted or a sorted T cell fraction (not recorded which). For the CDR3, the DNA is TGCAGCGTTGAAGGTGGGAGCTATGGCTACACCTTC. Protein: CSVEGGSYGYTF.